Each of the 14 T cell receptor beta chains below was sequenced from the same sample in a study of T-cell reconstitution after alpha-beta-depleted transplantation in children. Unique molecular identifiers featured in how the TCRbeta library was prepared. TCRdb fed the PCR reads into MiXCR, producing one record per CDR3 protein. The sample holds fewer than 550,000 distinct CDR3 sequences, roughly 10% seen once. Material: PBMCs, mostly from graft donor cells, obtained 180 days after TCRalphabeta/CD19-depleted stem cell transplant. These receptors all stem from a female patient under 10 years old who had a stem cell transplant for aplastic anemia, so the T cells may come from the graft donor.

This clonotype was picked up many times. The rearrangement joins TRBV5-1 to TRBJ2-7; D not certain. This CDR3 spans 15 amino acids. Germline CDR1 reads SGHRS; CDR2 reads YFSETQ. V lost 0 bases and J 4 bases, leaving 14 bases between the germline ends. The CDR3 reads CASSLASGRPYEQYF. The CDR3 DNA sequence: TGCGCCAGCAGCTTGGCCAGTGGCAGGCCATACGAGCAGTACTTC.

The chain links TRBV20-1 to TRBJ2-1, with 9 bases matching TRBD2. CDR3 length equals 15 residues. Germline CDR1 is DFQATT and CDR2 is SNEGSKA (reference sequence). V gave up 0 bases and J gave up 8 bases; unmatched junction bases: 8. CDR3: CSARDNSGRMDEQFF. In DNA form, the CDR3 reads TGCAGTGCTAGAGATAATAGCGGGAGAATGGATGAGCAGTTCTTC.

This clonotype has just a few counts. The chain uses TRBV5-1 and TRBJ2-5, with 11 bases lining up with TRBD1. Trimming at V came to 9 bases and at J to 5 bases, leaving 6 bases not matched to a gene. The CDR3 spans 13 residues. Germline CDR1 SGHRS, CDR2 YFSETQ. The CDR3 sequence: CATRDRGSETQYF. The CDR3 DNA sequence: TGCGCCACCCGGGACAGGGGGTCGGAGACCCAGTACTTC.

As to this clonotype: An end of the junction does not agree with germline; a read error may underlie this. The V and J genes are TRBV29-1 and TRBJ2-5; D gene unclear. This CDR3 is built from 9 residues. Germline CDR1 is SQVTM and CDR2 is ANQGSEA. CDR3 protein: CSVGEAQYF. As DNA, the CDR3 is TGCAGCGTTGGAGAGGCCCAGTACTTC.

This clonotype was detected a few times. The chain employs TRBV28 and TRBJ2-2; 9 bases match TRBD1. The V segment lost 6 bases and the J segment 4 bases; nucleotides outside the gene matches: 3. Germline CDR1 reads MDHEN; CDR2 reads SYDVKM. This CDR3 comprises 14 residues. Written as DNA, the CDR3 is TGTGCCAGCAGGGGACAGGGACGCACCGGGGAGCTGTTTTTT. It is translated as CASRGQGRTGELFF.

This clonotype was seen a handful of times. The DNA for the CDR3 is TGTGCCAGCAGTTTAAGAACCGGAGCGGGGAGGAACACTGAAGCTTTCTTT. Amino acid sequence: CASSLRTGAGRNTEAFF. The chain carries TRBV6-5 and TRBJ1-1; the D is unclear. Looked up from germline, CDR1 is MNHEY and CDR2 is SVGAGI. The CDR3 sequence is 17 residues long. V lost 4 bases, J lost 1 base, and 19 bases lay in between.

This clonotype was seen many times. The gene calls are TRBV28 and TRBJ2-7, with 7 positions matching TRBD2. With 7 bases clipped from V and 3 bases from J, the junction kept 9 bases outside the gene matches. The CDR3 sequence is 14 residues long. Germline-derived CDR1 and CDR2 are MDHEN and SYDVKM. The CDR3 DNA reads TGTGCCAGCACCCTGGGGGGGATCGACTACGAGCAGTACTTC. Translation: CASTLGGIDYEQYF.

This clonotype has a handful of counts. V and J are TRBV6-5 and TRBJ2-4; 16 bases line up with TRBD2. Germline-derived CDR1 and CDR2 are MNHEY and SVGAGI. Unmatched junction bases numbered 7, after V lost 5 bases and J lost 6 bases. This CDR3 region has 17 residues. The CDR3: CASSPGLAGGTINIQYF. The DNA for the CDR3 is TGTGCCAGCAGTCCGGGACTAGCGGGAGGGACGATAAACATTCAGTACTTC.

The chain recombines TRBV20-1 with TRBJ2-7, with D perhaps matching TRBD2 (6 bases). Germline lookup yields CDR1 DFQATT and CDR2 SNEGSKA (reference sequence). The CDR3 has 15 residues. Trimming took off 0 bases at V and 5 bases at J, with 17 bases between the two ends. The CDR3 DNA sequence: TGCAGTGCTAGAGATCTGTCTAGGGACTCTAACGAGCAGTACTTC. Its translation: CSARDLSRDSNEQYF.

The V call is TRBV20-1, the J call TRBJ2-3; 7 bases line up with TRBD2. Germline loops: CDR1 DFQATT, CDR2 SNEGSKA (reference sequence). The length of the CDR3 is 13 residues. Losses at the gene ends were 6 bases for V and 3 bases for J; bases not matched to a gene: 6. As DNA, the CDR3 is TGCAGTGCCAGCGGGGTTGGGACAGATACGCAGTATTTT. It codes for CSASGVGTDTQYF.

This clonotype was recorded many times. This chain links TRBV7-2 with TRBJ2-3; 7 bases are shared with TRBD2. CDR1 and CDR2 (germline): SGHTA, FQGNSA. The V segment lost 2 bases and the J segment 0 bases; nucleotides outside the gene matches: 8. The CDR3 has 17 amino acids. CDR3 in DNA: TGTGCCAGCAGCTTACCCTTAGCGGGCGGGAGCACAGATACGCAGTATTTT. Protein sequence: CASSLPLAGGSTDTQYF.

This rearrangement joins TRBV10-3 to TRBJ2-2; D might be TRBD2 (6 bases). V shed 10 bases and J shed 7 bases, with 16 bases lying between them. CDR1 and CDR2 (germline): ENHRY, SYGVKD. CDR3 length equals 13 residues. The CDR3: CATTPFGGGELFF. In DNA, the CDR3 is TGTGCCACTACACCGTTCGGGGGCGGGGAGCTGTTTTTT.

This clonotype was recorded a few times. The chain links TRBV7-9 to TRBJ2-3, with D uncertain. Per germline, CDR1 SEHNR and CDR2 FQNEAQ (reference sequence). V lost 4 bases, J lost 7 bases, and 6 bases lay in between. The CDR3 sequence is 11 residues long. The CDR3, as DNA: TGTGCCAGCAGCTCCCACTATACGCAGTATTTT. The encoded protein is CASSSHYTQYF.

The CDR3 DNA follows: TGTGCCAGCGCAAAGGGCGCTCCCGGGGAGCTGTTTTTT. Amino acid sequence: CASAKGAPGELFF. The genes are TRBV6-2 or TRBV6-3 and TRBJ2-2, with D uncertain. Germline V gene lookup returns CDR1 MNHEY and CDR2 SVGEGT. CDR3 length equals 13 residues. Trimming took off 8 bases at V and 6 bases at J, with 13 bases between the two ends.